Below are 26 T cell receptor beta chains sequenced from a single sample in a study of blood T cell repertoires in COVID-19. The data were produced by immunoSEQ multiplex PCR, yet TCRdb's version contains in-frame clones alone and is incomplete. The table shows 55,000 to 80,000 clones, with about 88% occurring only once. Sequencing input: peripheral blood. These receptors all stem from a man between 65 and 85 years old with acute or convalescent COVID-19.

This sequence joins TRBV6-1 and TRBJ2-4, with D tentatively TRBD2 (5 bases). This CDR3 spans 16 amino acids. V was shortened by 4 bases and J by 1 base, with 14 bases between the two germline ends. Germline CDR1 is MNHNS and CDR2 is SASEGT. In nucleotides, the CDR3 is TGTGCCAGCAGTGCGGGTACTAGTCTTGCCAAAAACATTCAGTACTTC. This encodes CASSAGTSLAKNIQYF.

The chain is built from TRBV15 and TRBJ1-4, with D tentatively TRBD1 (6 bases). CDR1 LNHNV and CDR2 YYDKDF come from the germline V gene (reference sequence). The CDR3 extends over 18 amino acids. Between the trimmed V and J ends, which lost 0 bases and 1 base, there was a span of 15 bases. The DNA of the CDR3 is TGTGCCACCAGCAGAGAAGGTCTTAAGACAGGAACTAATGAAAAACTGTTTTTT. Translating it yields CATSREGLKTGTNEKLFF.

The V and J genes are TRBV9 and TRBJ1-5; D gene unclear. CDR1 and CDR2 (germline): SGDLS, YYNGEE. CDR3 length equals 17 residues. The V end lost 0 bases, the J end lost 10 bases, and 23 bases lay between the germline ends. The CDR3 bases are TGTGCCAGCAGCGTAGTCTGGAGGCTTTGGCAGGAGATACCCCAGCATTTT. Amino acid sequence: CASSVVWRLWQEIPQHF.

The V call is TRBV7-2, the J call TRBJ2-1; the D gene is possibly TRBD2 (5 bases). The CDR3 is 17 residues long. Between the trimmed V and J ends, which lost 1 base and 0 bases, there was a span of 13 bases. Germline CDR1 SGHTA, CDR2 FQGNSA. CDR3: CASSLVSSENSYNEQFF. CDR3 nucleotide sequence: TGTGCCAGCAGCTTAGTAAGTAGCGAGAACTCCTACAATGAGCAGTTCTTC.

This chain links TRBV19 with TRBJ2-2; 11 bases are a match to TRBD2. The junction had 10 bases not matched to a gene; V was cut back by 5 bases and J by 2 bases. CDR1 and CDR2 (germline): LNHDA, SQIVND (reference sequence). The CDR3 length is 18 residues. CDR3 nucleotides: TGTGCCAGTAGTTCCGGGGGGACTAGCGGAGCTAACACCGGGGAGCTGTTTTTT. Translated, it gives CASSSGGTSGANTGELFF.

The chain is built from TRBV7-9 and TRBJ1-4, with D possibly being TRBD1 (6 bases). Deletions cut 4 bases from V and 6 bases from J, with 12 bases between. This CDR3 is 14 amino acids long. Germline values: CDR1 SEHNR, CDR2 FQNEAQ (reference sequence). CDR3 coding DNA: TGTGCCAGCAGCTCCCGGGACATCTATGAAAAACTGTTTTTT. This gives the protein CASSSRDIYEKLFF.

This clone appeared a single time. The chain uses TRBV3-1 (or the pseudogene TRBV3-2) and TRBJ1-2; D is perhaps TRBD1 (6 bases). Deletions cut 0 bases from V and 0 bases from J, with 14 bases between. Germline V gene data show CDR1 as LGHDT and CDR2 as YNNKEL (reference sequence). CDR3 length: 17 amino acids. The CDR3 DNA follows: TGTGCCAGCAGCCAAGACGTCCTCACAGGGACTAACTATGGCTACACCTTC. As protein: CASSQDVLTGTNYGYTF.

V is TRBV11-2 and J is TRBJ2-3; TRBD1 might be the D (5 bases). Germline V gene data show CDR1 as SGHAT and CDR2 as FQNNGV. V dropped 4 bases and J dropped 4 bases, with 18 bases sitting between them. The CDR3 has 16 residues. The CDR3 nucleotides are TGTGCCAGCAGCTCCTCCAGACAGTACTTGGCAGATACGCAGTATTTT. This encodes CASSSSRQYLADTQYF.

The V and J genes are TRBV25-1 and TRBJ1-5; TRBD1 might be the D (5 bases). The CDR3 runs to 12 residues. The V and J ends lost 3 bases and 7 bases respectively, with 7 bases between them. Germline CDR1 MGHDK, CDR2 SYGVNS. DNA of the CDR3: TGTGCCAGCAGTGATGGGGCACAGCCCCAGCATTTT. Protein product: CASSDGAQPQHF.

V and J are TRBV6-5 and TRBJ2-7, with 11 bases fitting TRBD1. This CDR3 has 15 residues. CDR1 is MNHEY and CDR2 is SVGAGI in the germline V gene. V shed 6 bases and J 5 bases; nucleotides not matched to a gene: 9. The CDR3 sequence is CASSPFGQGANEQYF. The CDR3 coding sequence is TGTGCCAGCAGCCCCTTCGGACAGGGGGCTAACGAGCAGTACTTC.

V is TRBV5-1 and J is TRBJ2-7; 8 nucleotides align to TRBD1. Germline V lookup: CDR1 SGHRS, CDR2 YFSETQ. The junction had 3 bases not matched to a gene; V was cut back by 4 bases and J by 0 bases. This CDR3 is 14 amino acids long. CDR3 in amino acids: CASSPGQASYEQYF. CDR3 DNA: TGCGCCAGCAGCCCGGGACAGGCCTCCTACGAGCAGTACTTC.

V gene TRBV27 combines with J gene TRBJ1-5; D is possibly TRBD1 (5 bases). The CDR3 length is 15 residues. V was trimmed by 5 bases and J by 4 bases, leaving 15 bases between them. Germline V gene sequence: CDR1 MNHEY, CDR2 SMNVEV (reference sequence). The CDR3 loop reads CASSPDLTENQPQHF. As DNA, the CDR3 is TGTGCCAGCAGTCCAGACTTGACAGAGAATCAGCCCCAGCATTTT.

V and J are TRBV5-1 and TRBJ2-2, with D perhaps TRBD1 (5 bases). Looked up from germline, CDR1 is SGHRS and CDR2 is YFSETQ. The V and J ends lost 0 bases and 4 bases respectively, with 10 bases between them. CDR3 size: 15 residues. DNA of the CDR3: TGCGCCAGCAGCTTGGACCAGGGTGGCACCGGGGAGCTGTTTTTT. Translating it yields CASSLDQGGTGELFF.

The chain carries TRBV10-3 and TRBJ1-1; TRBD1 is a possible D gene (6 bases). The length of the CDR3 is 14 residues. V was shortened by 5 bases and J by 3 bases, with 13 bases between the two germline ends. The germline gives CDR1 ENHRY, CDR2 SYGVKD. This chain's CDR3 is CAISTTGSDTEAFF. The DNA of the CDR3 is TGTGCCATCAGTACAACAGGGTCGGACACTGAAGCTTTCTTT.

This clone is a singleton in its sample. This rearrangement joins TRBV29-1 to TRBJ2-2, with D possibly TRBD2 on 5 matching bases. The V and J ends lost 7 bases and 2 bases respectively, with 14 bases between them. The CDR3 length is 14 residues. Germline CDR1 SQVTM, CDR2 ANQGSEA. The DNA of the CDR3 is TGCAGCGCCAAGAGGGCAGCAAACACCGGGGAGCTGTTTTTT. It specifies CSAKRAANTGELFF.

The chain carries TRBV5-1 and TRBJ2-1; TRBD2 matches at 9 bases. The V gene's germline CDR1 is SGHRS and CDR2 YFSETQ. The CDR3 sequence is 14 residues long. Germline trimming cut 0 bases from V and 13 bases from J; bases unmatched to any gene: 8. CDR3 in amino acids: CASSLARGSGSQFF. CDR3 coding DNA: TGCGCCAGCAGCTTGGCCAGGGGTAGCGGGAGTCAGTTCTTC.

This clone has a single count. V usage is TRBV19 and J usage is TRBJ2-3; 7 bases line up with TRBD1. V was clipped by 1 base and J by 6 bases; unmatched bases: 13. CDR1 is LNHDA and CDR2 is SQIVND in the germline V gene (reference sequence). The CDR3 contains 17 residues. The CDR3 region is CASSIGGQSPSRDTQYF. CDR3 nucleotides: TGTGCCAGTAGTATAGGGGGACAGTCCCCGTCGCGGGATACGCAGTATTTT.

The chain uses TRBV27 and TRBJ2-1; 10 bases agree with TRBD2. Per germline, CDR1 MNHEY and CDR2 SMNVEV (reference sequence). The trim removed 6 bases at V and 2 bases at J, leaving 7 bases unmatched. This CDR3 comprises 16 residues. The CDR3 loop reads CASSRPTSGPYNEQFF. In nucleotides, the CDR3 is TGTGCCAGCAGCCGCCCGACTAGCGGGCCCTACAATGAGCAGTTCTTC.

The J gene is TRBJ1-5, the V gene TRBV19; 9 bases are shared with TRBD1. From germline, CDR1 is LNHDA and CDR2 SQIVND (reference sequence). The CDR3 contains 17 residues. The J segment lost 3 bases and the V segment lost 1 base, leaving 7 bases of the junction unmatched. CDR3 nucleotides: TGTGCCAGTAGTATAGGGATTGGGACAGGGCTCAATCAGCCCCAGCATTTT. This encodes CASSIGIGTGLNQPQHF. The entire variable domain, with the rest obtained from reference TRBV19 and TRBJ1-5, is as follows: DGGITQSPKYLFRKEGQNVTLSCEQNLNHDAMYWYRQDPGQGLRLIYYSQIVNDFQKGDIAEGYSVSREKKESFPLTVTSAQKNPTAFYLCASSIGIGTGLNQPQHFGDGTRLSIL.

This CDR3 is CASSVPTERLEAFF. The CDR3 DNA follows: TGTGCCAGTAGTGTCCCGACAGAACGTCTTGAAGCTTTCTTT. The rearrangement uses TRBV19 and TRBJ1-1, with D possibly TRBD1 on 5 matching bases. V gave up 5 bases and J gave up 7 bases, with 17 bases separating them. This CDR3 region has 14 residues. From germline, CDR1 is LNHDA and CDR2 SQIVND (reference sequence). Full variable domain (outside the CDR3, taken from reference TRBV19 and TRBJ1-1): DGGITQSPKYLFRKEGQNVTLSCEQNLNHDAMYWYRQDPGQGLRLIYYSQIVNDFQKGDIAEGYSVSREKKESFPLTVTSAQKNPTAFYLCASSVPTERLEAFFGQGTRLTVV.

CDR3 sequence (DNA): TGTGCCACCAGCGTCCCCAGGGCTGAACTGTTTTTT. It encodes CATSVPRAELFF. The chain links TRBV15 to TRBJ1-4; D may be TRBD1 (5 bases). Germline-derived CDR1 and CDR2 are LNHNV and YYDKDF (reference sequence). The germline V and J ends were trimmed by 5 bases and 12 bases, with 13 bases remaining between them. The CDR3 contains 12 residues.

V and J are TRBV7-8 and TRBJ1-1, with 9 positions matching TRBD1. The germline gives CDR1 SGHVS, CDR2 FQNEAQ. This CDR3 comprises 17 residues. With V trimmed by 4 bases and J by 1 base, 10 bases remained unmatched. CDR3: CASSSPGQGPQNTEAFF. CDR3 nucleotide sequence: TGTGCCAGCAGCTCCCCGGGACAGGGACCTCAGAACACTGAAGCTTTCTTT.

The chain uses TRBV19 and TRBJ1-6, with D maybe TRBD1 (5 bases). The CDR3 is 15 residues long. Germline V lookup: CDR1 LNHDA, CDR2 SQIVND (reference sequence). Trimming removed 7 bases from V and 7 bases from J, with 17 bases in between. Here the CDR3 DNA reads TGTGCCAGTACCGGGGACGGGAGCAACAATTCACCCCTCCACTTT. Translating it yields CASTGDGSNNSPLHF.

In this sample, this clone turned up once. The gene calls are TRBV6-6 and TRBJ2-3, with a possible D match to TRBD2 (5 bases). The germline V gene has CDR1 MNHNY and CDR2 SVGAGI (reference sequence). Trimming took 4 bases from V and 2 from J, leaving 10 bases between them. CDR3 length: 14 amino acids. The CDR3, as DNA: TGTGCCAGCAGTTTTGGCGGGTCCACAGATACGCAGTATTTT. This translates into CASSFGGSTDTQYF.

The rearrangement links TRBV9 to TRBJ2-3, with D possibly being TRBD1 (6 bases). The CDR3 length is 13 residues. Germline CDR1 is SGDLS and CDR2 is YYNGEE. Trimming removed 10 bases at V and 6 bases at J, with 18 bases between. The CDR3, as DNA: TGTGCCGCAGGGGTTGGGGCCTACGATACGCAGTATTTT. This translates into CAAGVGAYDTQYF. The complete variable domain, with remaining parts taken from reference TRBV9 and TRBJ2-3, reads DSGVTQTPKHLITATGQRVTLRCSPRSGDLSVYWYQQSLDQGLQFLIQYYNGEERAKGNILERFSAQQFPDLHSELNLSSLELGDSALYFCAAGVGAYDTQYFGPGTRLTVL.

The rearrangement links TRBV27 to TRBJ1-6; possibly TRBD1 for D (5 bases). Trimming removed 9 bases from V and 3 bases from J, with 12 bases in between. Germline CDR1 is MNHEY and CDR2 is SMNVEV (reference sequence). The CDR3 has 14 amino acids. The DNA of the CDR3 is TGTGCCAGTTCCGGGACTGTCTATAATTCACCCCTCCACTTT. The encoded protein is CASSGTVYNSPLHF.